A single sample is the source of the 32 T cell receptor beta chains below, sequenced in a study of cytomegalovirus exposure and HLA in healthy donors. A multiplex PCR was run with 60 Vbeta primers and 13 Jbeta primers. Sequenced by immunoSEQ multiplex PCR; TCRdb stores in-frame clones only, minus some. The repertoire holds 85,000 to 130,000 clones, with about three quarters as singletons. Material for sequencing was PBMCs. The source of these receptors is a man aged 55 to 70 in good health and CMV-seropositive.

The chain employs TRBV19 and TRBJ1-1, with a possible D match to TRBD1 (6 bases). Trimming took off 10 bases at V and 1 base at J, with 19 bases between the two ends. This CDR3 has 15 residues. CDR1 LNHDA and CDR2 SQIVND come from the germline V gene (reference sequence). The CDR3 bases are TGTGCCACCTCCCTAGCGGGACATACGAACACTGAAGCTTTCTTT. Translating gives CATSLAGHTNTEAFF.

This chain connects TRBV10-1 to TRBJ2-7; possibly TRBD1 for D (6 bases). V lost 6 bases and J 5 bases, leaving 29 bases between the germline ends. CDR1 WNHNN and CDR2 SYGVQD come from the germline V gene (reference sequence). The CDR3 is made up of 18 amino acids. CDR3 DNA: TGCGCCAGCAGGCCCGTCGTCCGTACAGGACAGTTTCCCCACGAGCAGTACTTC. This sequence encodes CASRPVVRTGQFPHEQYF.

The rearrangement uses TRBV27 and TRBJ2-3, with 9 bases aligning to TRBD2. Germline V gene sequence: CDR1 MNHEY, CDR2 SMNVEV (reference sequence). This CDR3 comprises 18 residues. V was pared by 5 bases and J by 0 bases, with 12 bases of the junction left unmatched. The CDR3 loop reads CASSPLQRGDPSTDTQYF. CDR3 coding DNA: TGTGCCAGCAGTCCCCTCCAGCGGGGGGACCCTAGCACAGATACGCAGTATTTT.

V is TRBV5-6 and J is TRBJ1-2; 8 bases match TRBD1. Germline V gives CDR1 SGHDT, CDR2 YYEEEE. This CDR3 region has 14 residues. The V and J ends lost 5 bases and 3 bases, in that order; junction bases with no gene match: 6. CDR3 region: CASRRDRTYYGYTF. Here the CDR3 DNA reads TGTGCCAGCAGAAGGGACAGGACTTACTATGGCTACACCTTC.

With respect to this clone: A much bigger clone sits one base away, suggesting this may be a read error. This same CDR3 is encoded by further DNA sequences in the sample. The chain has TRBV9 and TRBJ2-3; no reliable D call. This CDR3 comprises 13 residues. CDR1 is SGDLS and CDR2 is YYNGEE in the germline V gene. Written as DNA, the CDR3 is TGTGCTAGCAGCATCAGACTCACAGATACGCAGTATTTT. It specifies CASSIRLTDTQYF.

The chain couples TRBV5-1 to TRBJ1-2, with 7 bases fitting TRBD1. Germline CDR1 SGHRS, CDR2 YFSETQ. The CDR3 runs 12 residues. V was clipped by 7 bases and J by 8 bases; unmatched bases: 8. This CDR3 reads CASSDRVQGYTF. The CDR3 DNA reads TGCGCCAGCTCTGACAGGGTACAAGGCTACACCTTC. Drawing the rest from reference TRBV5-1 and TRBJ1-2, the complete variable domain is KAGVTQTPRYLIKTRGQQVTLSCSPISGHRSVSWYQQTPGQGLQFLFEYFSETQRNKGNFPGRFSGRQFSNSRSEMNVSTLELGDSALYLCASSDRVQGYTFGSGTRLTVV.

This clone was seen just once. CDR3 coding DNA: TGTGCCAGCAGTTACTCGACTAGCAACGAGCAGTACTTC. Encoded protein: CASSYSTSNEQYF. The chain links TRBV6-5 to TRBJ2-5, with 7 bases aligning to TRBD2. The closer fit of TRBJ2-7 to the DNA end suggests the J call may be wrong. Germline loops: CDR1 MNHEY, CDR2 SVGAGI. The CDR3 is 13 amino acids.

V gene TRBV7-8 combines with J gene TRBJ2-7, with unresolved D. The CDR3 has 16 amino acids. The germline V gene encodes CDR1 SGHVS and CDR2 FQNEAQ. With 5 bases removed from V and 0 bases from J, the gap between germline ends came to 17 bases. CDR3 coding DNA: TGTGCCAGCAGCCCCCATGAGAATTCTCTCTCCTACGAGCAGTACTTC. Protein: CASSPHENSLSYEQYF.

The chain uses TRBV27 and TRBJ1-1; 8 bases align to TRBD1. Per the germline V gene, CDR1 is MNHEY and CDR2 is SMNVEV (reference sequence). After removal of 6 bases from V and 11 bases from J, the junction contained 11 bases not matched to a gene. This CDR3 has 13 amino acids. CDR3 amino acids: CASRSGFRGHAFF. CDR3 DNA sequence: TGTGCCAGCAGGAGCGGCTTCAGGGGGCATGCTTTCTTT.

The chain joins TRBV7-9 to TRBJ2-7; D might be TRBD2 (6 bases). CDR1 SEHNR and CDR2 FQNEAQ come from the germline V gene (reference sequence). The CDR3 totals 16 residues. Trimming removed 4 bases at V and 7 bases at J, with 23 bases between. The CDR3: CASSSHLKEWGREQYF. The CDR3 nucleotides read TGTGCCAGCAGCTCCCACCTCAAGGAGTGGGGGAGGGAGCAGTACTTC.

The chain links TRBV7-2 to TRBJ2-5; 8 bases agree with TRBD1. The assigned J gene may be wrong: the sequence end matches TRBJ2-7 better. The CDR3 loop spans 14 amino acids. The germline gives CDR1 SGHTA, CDR2 FQGNSA. For the CDR3, the DNA is TGTGCCAGCAGCGTAGGAGACAGGGGCCACGAGCAGTACTTC. Translated, it gives CASSVGDRGHEQYF.

The rearrangement links TRBV2 to TRBJ1-1; no definite D call. Germline V gene lookup returns CDR1 SNHLY and CDR2 FYNNEI. The CDR3 consists of 17 residues. V lost 5 bases and J 0 bases, leaving 19 bases between the germline ends. Written as DNA, the CDR3 is TGTGCCAGCAGTCCGACGACATCCACCCCCATGAACACTGAAGCTTTCTTT. Translating it yields CASSPTTSTPMNTEAFF.

V usage is TRBV21-1 and J usage is TRBJ1-2; the listed D gene, TRBD1, was not tested against the DNA. TRBV21-1 is termed a pseudogene. The CDR3 covers 15 residues. CDR3 in DNA: TGTGCCAGCAGCAAAGTACAGGGTATCTTGTGCGGCTACACCTTC. This gives the protein CASSKVQGILCGYTF.

In nucleotides, the CDR3 is TGTGCCAGCAGCCCTCATAGCGGGGGCCTGTCCGATACGCAGTATTTT. Translating it yields CASSPHSGGLSDTQYF. This chain uses TRBV11-3 with TRBJ2-3, with 9 bases that match TRBD2. V dropped 5 bases and J dropped 6; count of bases not matched to a gene: 12. Germline CDR1 SGHNT, CDR2 YENEEA. There are 16 residues in the CDR3. Full variable domain (rest looked up from reference TRBV11-3 and TRBJ2-3): EAGVVQSPRYKIIEKKQPVAFWCNPISGHNTLYWYLQNLGQGPELLIRYENEEAVDDSQLPKDRFSAERLKGVDSTLKIQPAELGDSAVYLCASSPHSGGLSDTQYFGPGTRLTVL.

In this sample, this clone is medium-sized (0.01 to 0.1%). The V and J genes are TRBV7-8 and TRBJ1-5, with TRBD1 as a possible D gene (5 bases). Germline V gives CDR1 SGHVS, CDR2 FQNEAQ. Deletions cut 3 bases from V and 6 bases from J, with 15 bases between. The CDR3 length is 15 residues. CDR3 nucleotides: TGTGCCAGCAGCTTGAGGAGGGAGGGGAGTCAGCCCCAGCATTTT. Its translation: CASSLRREGSQPQHF.

The CDR3 DNA reads TGTGCCAGCAGTTTGGGACTAGCAGACTCAGATACGCAGTATTTT. Translated: CASSLGLADSDTQYF. This rearrangement joins TRBV2 to TRBJ2-3, with 9 nucleotides matching TRBD2. V was clipped by 5 bases and J by 4 bases; unmatched bases: 7. Germline loops: CDR1 SNHLY, CDR2 FYNNEI. This CDR3 region has 15 residues. Combining the CDR3 with reference TRBV2 and TRBJ2-3 gives the whole variable domain EPEVTQTPSHQVTQMGQEVILRCVPISNHLYFYWYRQILGQKVEFLVSFYNNEISEKSEIFDDQFSVERPDGSNFTLKIRSTKLEDSAMYFCASSLGLADSDTQYFGPGTRLTVL.

This chain connects TRBV9 to TRBJ2-3, with 7 positions matching TRBD1. Germline assignment: CDR1 SGDLS and CDR2 YYNGEE. V was pared by 0 bases and J by 1 base, with 8 bases of the junction left unmatched. CDR3 size: 17 residues. The CDR3 DNA reads as TGTGCCAGCAGCGTAGGGACAGGCCTTTCTCGCACAGATACGCAGTATTTT. Its protein is CASSVGTGLSRTDTQYF.

The gene calls are TRBV19 and TRBJ2-3; the D gene is possibly TRBD1 (6 bases). Germline V gene data show CDR1 as LNHDA and CDR2 as SQIVND (reference sequence). V lost 6 bases, J lost 1 base, and 14 bases lay in between. CDR3 size: 15 residues. In DNA, the CDR3 is TGTGCCAGTAGACGACAAGGACAGCGCACAGATACGCAGTATTTT. Translated: CASRRQGQRTDTQYF.

This clone was seen only a few times. The V call is TRBV6-6, the J call TRBJ1-2; 11 nucleotides agree with TRBD1. The CDR3 length is 13 residues. Looked up from germline, CDR1 is MNHNY and CDR2 is SVGAGI (reference sequence). Losses at the gene ends were 2 bases for V and 8 bases for J; bases not matched to a gene: 1. The CDR3 is CASSYGTGGGYTF. The DNA of the CDR3 is TGTGCCAGCAGTTACGGGACAGGGGGAGGCTACACCTTC.

This clone was observed a handful of times. The chain recombines TRBV25-1 with TRBJ2-3; D is possibly TRBD2 (6 bases). The germline V and J ends were trimmed by 9 bases and 6 bases, with 13 bases remaining between them. The CDR3 has 12 residues. The V gene's germline CDR1 is MGHDK and CDR2 SYGVNS. CDR3 sequence: CASRGGGDTQYF. Here the CDR3 DNA reads TGTGCCAGTCGGGGCGGAGGGGATACGCAGTATTTT.

The chain uses TRBV19 and TRBJ1-6, with 10 bases aligning to TRBD1. Germline V gene lookup returns CDR1 LNHDA and CDR2 SQIVND (reference sequence). The CDR3 extends over 16 amino acids. J was trimmed by 11 bases and V by 5 bases; bases with no gene match: 12. As DNA, the CDR3 is TGTGCCAGTAGTCCAGCTTTCGGGACAGGGGTGACACCCCTCCACTTT. Its protein product is CASSPAFGTGVTPLHF.

In regard to this clone: Relative to the germline gene, one junction end is altered; a read error may explain this. The rearrangement uses TRBV7-9 and TRBJ1-1; D might be TRBD1 (5 bases). CDR1 is SEHNR and CDR2 is FQNEAQ in the germline V gene (reference sequence). This CDR3 is 13 amino acids long. The CDR3 coding sequence is TGTTCCAGCAGCTTTAAAGGGGATGGAGAAGCTTTCTTT. Residues: CSSSFKGDGEAFF.

The chain joins TRBV7-8 to TRBJ1-2, with D possibly TRBD1 on 6 matching bases. Per the germline V gene, CDR1 is SGHVS and CDR2 is FQNEAQ. V lost 5 bases to trimming and J lost 5 bases, with 18 bases between them. This CDR3 has 15 amino acids. The CDR3 DNA sequence: TGTGCCAGCAGCGTACGAACAGGGTCCGGTTATGGCTACACCTTC. Its protein product is CASSVRTGSGYGYTF.

The genes are TRBV21-1 and TRBJ1-5; the D call TRBD1 from the table was never checked on the DNA. TRBV21-1 is recorded as a pseudogene. This CDR3 spans 16 amino acids. This CDR3 is CASSMDRGERGQPQHF. CDR3 nucleotide sequence: TGTGCCAGCAGCATGGACAGGGGGGAAAGGGGTCAGCCCCAGCATTTT.

Remarks on this clone: The same CDR3 can be traced to other DNA sequences in this sample. CDR3 residues: CASSNYGVNDGELFF. In DNA form, the CDR3 reads TGTGCCAGCAGCAACTACGGCGTTAATGACGGGGAGCTGTTTTTT. V usage is TRBV11-3 and J usage is TRBJ2-2; D unresolved. CDR3 length: 15 residues. CDR1 is SGHNT, CDR2 YENEEA, per germline. Trimming shortened V by 5 bases and J by 7 bases, and 17 bases separated the two germline ends. Drawing the rest from reference TRBV11-3 and TRBJ2-2, the complete variable domain is EAGVVQSPRYKIIEKKQPVAFWCNPISGHNTLYWYLQNLGQGPELLIRYENEEAVDDSQLPKDRFSAERLKGVDSTLKIQPAELGDSAVYLCASSNYGVNDGELFFGEGSRLTVL.

As for this clone: This same CDR3 is encoded by further DNA sequences in the sample. This chain connects TRBV18 to TRBJ1-5; 9 bases map to TRBD1. Germline CDR1 reads KGHSH; CDR2 reads LQKENI. V was pared by 3 bases and J by 7 bases, with 4 bases of the junction left unmatched. This CDR3 is built from 14 residues. CDR3 residues: CASSPGQGGQPQHF. The CDR3 nucleotides read TGTGCCAGCTCACCGGGACAGGGCGGGCAGCCCCAGCATTTT. The variable domain in full, with the rest retrieved from reference TRBV18 and TRBJ1-5, is NAGVMQNPRHLVRRRGQEARLRCSPMKGHSHVYWYRQLPEEGLKFMVYLQKENIIDESGMPKERFSAEFPKEGPSILRIQQVVRGDSAAYFCASSPGQGGQPQHFGDGTRLSIL.

The chain uses TRBV5-8 and TRBJ2-7, with 7 bases matching TRBD2. V shed 2 bases and J 5 bases; nucleotides not matched to a gene: 10. The CDR3 covers 15 residues. Looked up from germline, CDR1 is SGHTS and CDR2 is YDEGEE. The CDR3 bases are TGTGCCAGCAGCTTATTGGGGGGGGTAGTCCACGAGCAGTACTTC. Its translation is CASSLLGGVVHEQYF. The whole variable domain, remainder taken from reference TRBV5-8 and TRBJ2-7, is EAGVTQSPTHLIKTRGQQATLRCSPISGHTSVYWYQQALGLGLQFLLWYDEGEERNRGNFPPRFSGRQFPNYSSELNVNALELEDSALYLCASSLLGGVVHEQYFGPGTRLTVT.

J is TRBJ2-2 and V is TRBV18, with TRBD1 matching over 8 bases. The CDR3 runs 14 residues. Trimming took 8 bases from V and 1 from J; bases not matched to a gene: 3. CDR1 and CDR2 from the germline V gene are KGHSH and LQKENI. CDR3 amino acids: CASPGTGNTGELFF. The DNA of the CDR3 is TGTGCCAGCCCCGGGACAGGGAACACCGGGGAGCTGTTTTTT.

The chain uses TRBV18 and TRBJ1-1; D might be TRBD1 (5 bases). Germline CDR1 and CDR2: KGHSH and LQKENI. The V and J ends lost 8 bases and 4 bases respectively, with 11 bases between them. The CDR3 has 12 amino acids. The CDR3 loop reads CASDSSGTEAFF. In DNA, the CDR3 is TGTGCCAGCGACAGTAGTGGCACTGAAGCTTTCTTT.

This chain joins TRBV19 and TRBJ1-6; 7 bases are shared with TRBD1. The CDR3 consists of 16 residues. Unmatched junction bases numbered 11, after V lost 6 bases and J lost 6 bases. The germline gives CDR1 LNHDA, CDR2 SQIVND (reference sequence). DNA of the CDR3: TGTGCCAGTAGAACGACCGGGACAGTGCTTAATTCACCCCTCCACTTT. Amino acid sequence: CASRTTGTVLNSPLHF.

This clone appeared once. The rearrangement links TRBV5-1 to TRBJ2-5; tentatively, D is TRBD2 (7 bases). There are 15 residues in the CDR3. Trimming cost V 5 bases and J 1 base, with 15 bases left between them. CDR1 and CDR2 from the germline V gene are SGHRS and YFSETQ. CDR3 DNA: TGCGCCAGCAGACCCCTTCGGGGGGCCCAAGAGACCCAGTACTTC. Residues: CASRPLRGAQETQYF.

J is TRBJ1-4 and V is TRBV30; 9 bases match TRBD1. V lost 0 bases and J lost 4; bases outside the gene matches: 6. Per germline, CDR1 GTSNPN and CDR2 SVGIG (reference sequence). The CDR3 totals 16 residues. This CDR3 is CAWSVQGAGFNEKLFF. The CDR3 DNA sequence: TGTGCCTGGAGTGTACAGGGGGCAGGGTTTAATGAAAAACTGTTTTTT.